This TCR beta chain comes out of a study of blood T cell repertoires in COVID-19. Germline CDR1 and CDR2: SGHVS and FNYEAQ. The CDR3 spans 20 residues. V gave up 1 base and J gave up 0 bases, with 22 bases separating them. Profiling relied on immunoSEQ multiplex PCR, and the TCRdb table lists in-frame clones only, not all of them. The sample holds approximately 240,000 clones, just under 85% seen once. The rearrangement links TRBV7-6 to TRBJ2-1; weak D call: TRBD2 (5 bases). The receptor comes from a middle-aged woman with acute COVID-19. Material: PBMCs or T cells enriched from blood (not recorded which). The CDR3 region has the DNA TGTGCCAGCAGCTTAGGTAGCGTCCTTTTGACGGAGAGCTCCTACAATGAGCAGTTCTTC. It yields the protein CASSLGSVLLTESSYNEQFF.